This T cell receptor beta chain derives from a study of a mutant IDH1 vaccine in newly diagnosed glioma. Study context: Patients previously underwent radiotherapy, temozolomide, or both, and most underwent both.

Germline V CDR1 and CDR2: SGHAT, FQNNGV. Trimming shortened V by 1 base and J by 4 bases, and 12 bases separated the two germline ends. This CDR3 contains 15 residues. Study-wide points: Pseudoprogression apparently lacked any relation to changes in top peripheral T cell clonotypes.

Libraries were prepared by immunoSEQ multiplex PCR; TCRdb keeps only in-frame clonotypes and omits some of them. The sample includes fewer than 100,000 clones, approximately 90% of them seen just once. The time point is: baseline, week 1 (first vaccination visit). Specified treatment: pre-vaccination baseline after standard-of-care therapy. Astrocytomas that were new, WHO grade 3 or 4, IDH1-mutant and ATRX-lost were present in the donors. Of note for this clone: Its antigen is as yet unknown.

This clonotype was obtained from a woman between 45 and 65 years old with glioma. The rearrangement joins TRBV11-2 to TRBJ2-3; D is perhaps TRBD1 (5 bases). Sample: PBMCs, taken from a glioma patient treated with radiotherapy, temozolomide or both. This chain's CDR3 is CASSLVGRVADTQYF. CDR3 coding DNA: TGTGCCAGCAGCTTAGTAGGCAGGGTTGCAGATACGCAGTATTTT.